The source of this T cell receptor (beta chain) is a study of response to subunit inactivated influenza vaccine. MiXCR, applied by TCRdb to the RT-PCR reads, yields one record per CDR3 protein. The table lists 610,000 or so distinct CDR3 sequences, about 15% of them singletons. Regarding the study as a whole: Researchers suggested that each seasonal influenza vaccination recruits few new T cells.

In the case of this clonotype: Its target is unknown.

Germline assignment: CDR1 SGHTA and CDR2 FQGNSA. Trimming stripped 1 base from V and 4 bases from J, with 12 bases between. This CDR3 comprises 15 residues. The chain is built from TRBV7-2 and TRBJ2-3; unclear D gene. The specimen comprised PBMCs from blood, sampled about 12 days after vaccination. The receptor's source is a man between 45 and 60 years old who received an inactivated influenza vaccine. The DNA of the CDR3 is TGTGCCAGCAGCTTAGAGGCCTCAAATCCAGATACGCAGTATTTT. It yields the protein CASSLEASNPDTQYF.